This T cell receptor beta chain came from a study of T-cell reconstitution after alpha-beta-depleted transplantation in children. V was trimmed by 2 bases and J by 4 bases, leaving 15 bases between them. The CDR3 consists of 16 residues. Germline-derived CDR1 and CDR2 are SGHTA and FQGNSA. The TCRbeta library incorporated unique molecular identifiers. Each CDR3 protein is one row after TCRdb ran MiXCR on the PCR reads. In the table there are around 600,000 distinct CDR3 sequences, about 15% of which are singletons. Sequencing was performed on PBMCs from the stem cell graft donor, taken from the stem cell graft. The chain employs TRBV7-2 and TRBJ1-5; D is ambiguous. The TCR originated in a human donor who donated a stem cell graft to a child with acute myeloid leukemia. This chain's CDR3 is CASSLFGRVGNQPQHF. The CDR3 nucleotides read TGTGCCAGCAGCTTATTCGGAAGGGTGGGTAATCAGCCCCAGCATTTT.